This TCR beta chain was found in a study of T cell responses to AZD1222 COVID-19 vaccine. The CDR3 length is 16 residues. Trimming took 0 bases from V and 3 from J, leaving 12 bases between them. CDR1 is SGHNT, CDR2 YYREEE, per germline (reference sequence). This table comes from immunoSEQ multiplex PCR, and its TCRdb copy is limited to in-frame clones, with some not included. The sample shows 35,000 to 50,000 clones, approximately 90% of them seen only once. The table lists this clone with a few counts. J is TRBJ2-2 and V is TRBV5-4, with a tentative D call TRBD2 (6 bases). Sequenced material: peripheral blood, taken 28 days after the second AZD1222 dose. The source of this sequence is an adult who received the AZD1222 COVID-19 vaccine. The CDR3 is CASSLAKGLDTGELFF. CDR3 coding DNA: TGTGCCAGCAGCTTGGCAAAGGGACTCGACACCGGGGAGCTGTTTTTT.